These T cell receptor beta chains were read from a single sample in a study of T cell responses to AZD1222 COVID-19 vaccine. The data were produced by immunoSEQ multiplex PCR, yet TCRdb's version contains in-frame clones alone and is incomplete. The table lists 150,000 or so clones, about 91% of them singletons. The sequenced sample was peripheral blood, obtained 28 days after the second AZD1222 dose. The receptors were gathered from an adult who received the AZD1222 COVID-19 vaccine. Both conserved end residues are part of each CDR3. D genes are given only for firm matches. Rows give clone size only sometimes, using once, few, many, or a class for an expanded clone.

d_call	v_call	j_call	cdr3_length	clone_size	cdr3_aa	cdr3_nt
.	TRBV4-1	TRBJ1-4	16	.	CASSQGPGPPNEKLFF	TGCGCCAGCAGCCAGGGGCCTGGGCCTCCGAATGAAAAACTGTTTTTT
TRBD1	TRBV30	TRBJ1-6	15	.	CAWREPGTGNSPLHF	TGTGCCTGGAGGGAGCCGGGGACAGGGAATTCACCCCTCCACTTT
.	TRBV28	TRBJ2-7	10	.	CATSLGEQYF	TGTGCCACCTCCCTCGGCGAGCAGTACTTC
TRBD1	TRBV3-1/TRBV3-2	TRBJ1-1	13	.	CASSYGQGAEAFF	TGTGCCAGCAGCTACGGACAGGGCGCTGAAGCTTTCTTT
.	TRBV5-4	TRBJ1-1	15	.	CASSLDPTLDTEAFF	TGTGCCAGCAGCTTGGATCCGACATTGGACACTGAAGCTTTCTTT
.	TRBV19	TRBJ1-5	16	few	CASSMRSGLSNQPQHF	TGTGCCAGTAGTATGCGGTCCGGGTTGAGCAATCAGCCCCAGCATTTT
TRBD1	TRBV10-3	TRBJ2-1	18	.	CAISAWTGGLSSYNEQFF	TGTGCCATCAGTGCGTGGACAGGGGGGCTAAGCTCCTACAATGAGCAGTTCTTC
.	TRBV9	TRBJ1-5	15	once	CASSLNGGPRQPQHF	TGTGCCAGCAGCCTTAATGGGGGCCCTAGGCAGCCCCAGCATTTT
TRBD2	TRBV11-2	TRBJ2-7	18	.	CASSLGASGGAATYEQYF	TGTGCCAGCAGCTTAGGGGCTAGCGGGGGGGCCGCAACCTACGAGCAGTACTTC
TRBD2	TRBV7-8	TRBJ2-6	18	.	CASSLLGGGNSGANVLTF	TGTGCCAGCAGCCTCCTTGGGGGGGGTAACTCTGGGGCCAACGTCCTGACTTTC
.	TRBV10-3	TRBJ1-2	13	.	CAITGREGYGYTF	TGTGCCATCACCGGACGGGAGGGCTATGGCTACACCTTC
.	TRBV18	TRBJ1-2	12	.	CASSPRGHGYTF	TGTGCCAGCTCACCACGGGGCCATGGCTACACCTTC
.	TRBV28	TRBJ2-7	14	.	CASSSGTLREEQYF	TGTGCCAGCAGTTCGGGGACCCTTCGGGAGGAGCAGTACTTC